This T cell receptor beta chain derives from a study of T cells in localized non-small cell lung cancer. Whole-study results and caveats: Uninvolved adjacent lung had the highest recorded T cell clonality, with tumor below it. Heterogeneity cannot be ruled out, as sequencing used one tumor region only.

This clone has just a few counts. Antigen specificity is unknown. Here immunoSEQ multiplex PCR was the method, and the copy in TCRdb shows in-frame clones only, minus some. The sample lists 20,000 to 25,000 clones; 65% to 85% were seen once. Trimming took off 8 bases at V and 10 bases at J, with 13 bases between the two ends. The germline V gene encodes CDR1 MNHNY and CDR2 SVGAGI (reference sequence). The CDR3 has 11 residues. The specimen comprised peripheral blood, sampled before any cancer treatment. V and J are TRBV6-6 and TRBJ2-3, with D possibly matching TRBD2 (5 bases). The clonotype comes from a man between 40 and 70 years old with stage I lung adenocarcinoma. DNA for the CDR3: TGTGCCAGCTTTGGGAGTGGCGCGCAGTATTTT. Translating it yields CASFGSGAQYF.